The 26 T cell receptor beta chains listed next were all sequenced from one sample in a study of blood T cell repertoires in COVID-19. Here immunoSEQ multiplex PCR was the method, and the copy in TCRdb shows in-frame clones only, minus some. This table holds some 270,000 clones, about 85% found once. The sequencing input was PBMCs or T cells enriched from blood (not recorded which). The receptors derive from a woman in her fifties or sixties who had been exposed to COVID-19.

The CDR3 sequence is CACGGSVGELFF. The CDR3 DNA reads as TGTGCCTGCGGCGGGTCCGTGGGGGAGCTGTTTTTT. This chain connects TRBV10-3 to TRBJ2-2, with D perhaps matching TRBD2 (5 bases). Germline CDR1 is ENHRY and CDR2 is SYGVKD. Trimming removed 11 bases at V and 8 bases at J, with 15 bases between. This CDR3 comprises 12 residues.

V and J are TRBV21-1 and TRBJ1-2. TRBV21-1 is a pseudogene locus. The CDR3 covers 14 residues. The CDR3, as DNA: TGTGCCAGCAGCAAAGCTCACAGGCGGGGCGGCTACACCTTC. It codes for CASSKAHRRGGYTF.

The chain combines TRBV27 with TRBJ2-1, with 11 bases identical to TRBD2. V gave up 3 bases and J gave up 6 bases; unmatched junction bases: 13. Germline V gene lookup returns CDR1 MNHEY and CDR2 SMNVEV (reference sequence). The CDR3 covers 18 residues. DNA for the CDR3: TGTGCCAGCAGTTTGCCCTCTAGCGGGGGGCCTTTTCTCAATGAGCAGTTCTTC. Residues: CASSLPSSGGPFLNEQFF.

V usage is TRBV20-1 and J usage is TRBJ2-7, with D perhaps TRBD2 (6 bases). Germline loops: CDR1 DFQATT, CDR2 SNEGSKA (reference sequence). The CDR3 contains 14 residues. The V end lost 3 bases, the J end lost 3 bases, and 15 bases lay between the germline ends. The CDR3 nucleotides read TGCAGTGCTAGTCATCAGGGCGGGATCTACGAGCAGTACTTC. Its translation: CSASHQGGIYEQYF.

The rearrangement uses TRBV27 and TRBJ1-5; D is unclear. The CDR3 is 14 amino acids. Germline lookup yields CDR1 MNHEY and CDR2 SMNVEV (reference sequence). V was pared by 5 bases and J by 0 bases, with 8 bases between. The CDR3 loop is CASSPSGSNQPQHF. The CDR3 DNA reads as TGTGCCAGCAGTCCCTCAGGTAGCAATCAGCCCCAGCATTTT.

The chain employs TRBV5-1 and TRBJ1-5; no clear D. Deletions cut 0 bases from V and 5 bases from J, with 6 bases between. Germline V gene lookup returns CDR1 SGHRS and CDR2 YFSETQ. The CDR3 spans 13 residues. CDR3 sequence: CASSLAIDQPQHF. The CDR3, as DNA: TGCGCCAGCAGCTTGGCGATAGATCAGCCCCAGCATTTT.

The chain recombines TRBV13 with TRBJ1-3; 7 positions match TRBD1. Trimming removed 2 bases from V and 0 bases from J; junction bases left unmatched: 10. Germline values: CDR1 PRHDT, CDR2 FYEKMQ (reference sequence). This CDR3 is 18 amino acids long. The CDR3 DNA follows: TGTGCCAGCAGCTTAAAGGCCGGGACAGCGAACTCTGGAAACACCATATATTTT. Translation gives CASSLKAGTANSGNTIYF.

This clone was counted only a few times. The gene calls are TRBV19 and TRBJ2-1; 9 nucleotides line up with TRBD1. The V segment lost 5 bases and the J segment 7 bases; nucleotides outside the gene matches: 18. There are 18 residues in the CDR3. Germline assignment: CDR1 LNHDA and CDR2 SQIVND (reference sequence). CDR3: CASSASRIRDRVVNEQFF. CDR3 DNA: TGTGCCAGTAGTGCCAGCAGGATCCGGGACAGGGTTGTGAATGAGCAGTTCTTC.

The chain recombines TRBV29-1 with TRBJ2-5; 8 nucleotides agree with TRBD1. V lost 5 bases, J lost 4 bases, and 3 bases stayed unmatched. The CDR3 totals 12 residues. Germline V CDR1 and CDR2: SQVTM, ANQGSEA. The CDR3 sequence is CSVMTGAETQYF. The CDR3 nucleotides are TGCAGCGTTATGACAGGGGCAGAGACCCAGTACTTC.

The table lists this clone with a few counts. The chain joins TRBV5-8 to TRBJ1-2, with 8 bases aligning to TRBD1. The ends lost 4 bases at V and 3 bases at J; junction bases unmatched: 20. The CDR3 loop spans 19 amino acids. The germline V gene encodes CDR1 SGHTS and CDR2 YDEGEE. As DNA, the CDR3 is TGTGCCAGCAGCCCCAGGACAGGGTGGGCCAAGAGTATTTACTATGGCTACACCTTC. It is translated as CASSPRTGWAKSIYYGYTF.

The V and J genes are TRBV19 and TRBJ1-1; the D is unclear. V lost 2 bases and J 3 bases, leaving 7 bases between the germline ends. Germline CDR1 is LNHDA and CDR2 is SQIVND (reference sequence). The CDR3 extends over 13 amino acids. CDR3 sequence: CASSINGDTEAFF. CDR3 sequence (DNA): TGTGCCAGTAGTATAAACGGGGACACTGAAGCTTTCTTT. Full variable domain (missing parts from reference TRBV19 and TRBJ1-1): DGGITQSPKYLFRKEGQNVTLSCEQNLNHDAMYWYRQDPGQGLRLIYYSQIVNDFQKGDIAEGYSVSREKKESFPLTVTSAQKNPTAFYLCASSINGDTEAFFGQGTRLTVV.

V usage is TRBV28 and J usage is TRBJ1-2; D unclear. V lost 7 bases to trimming and J lost 8 bases, with 11 bases between them. The germline gives CDR1 MDHEN, CDR2 SYDVKM. The CDR3 is made up of 11 amino acids. In nucleotides, the CDR3 is TGTGCCAGCAACAATCCGGGGGGCTACACCTTC. Its protein is CASNNPGGYTF.

This clone was seen only a few times. The CDR3 is CASRKTGGNGYTF. CDR3 coding DNA: TGTGCCAGCAGGAAAACAGGGGGCAATGGCTACACCTTC. The chain recombines TRBV6-5 with TRBJ1-2; 9 nucleotides agree with TRBD1. Germline V gene lookup returns CDR1 MNHEY and CDR2 SVGAGI. CDR3 length: 13 residues. J was trimmed by 6 bases and V by 6 bases; bases with no gene match: 5.

This rearrangement joins TRBV10-3 to TRBJ1-1, with D possibly TRBD1 on 5 matching bases. Trimming shortened V by 0 bases and J by 6 bases, and 17 bases separated the two germline ends. This CDR3 contains 16 residues. The germline CDR1 and CDR2 sequences are ENHRY and SYGVKD. This CDR3 reads CAISESLKRGRAEAFF. DNA for the CDR3: TGTGCCATCAGTGAGTCGTTGAAACGGGGGAGAGCTGAAGCTTTCTTT.

The gene calls are TRBV11-2 and TRBJ2-7; TRBD2 matches at 8 bases. The CDR3 covers 16 residues. Per germline, CDR1 SGHAT and CDR2 FQNNGV. Trimming took 1 base from V and 6 from J; bases not matched to a gene: 11. Written as DNA, the CDR3 is TGTGCCAGCAGCTTAGTTCCGCCGGGACTAGTTCGCGAGCAGTACTTC. Protein sequence: CASSLVPPGLVREQYF.

This clone has just one count. The gene calls are TRBV5-1 and TRBJ2-7, with 9 bases identical to TRBD1. Trimming removed 3 bases from V and 2 bases from J; junction bases left unmatched: 3. CDR1 and CDR2 from the germline V gene are SGHRS and YFSETQ. This CDR3 spans 14 amino acids. The CDR3 is CASSWTGETYEQYF. CDR3 nucleotide sequence: TGCGCCAGCAGCTGGACAGGGGAGACCTACGAGCAGTACTTC.

J is TRBJ1-2 and V is TRBV5-4, with 9 nucleotides matching TRBD1. The CDR3 extends over 15 amino acids. The V and J ends lost 0 bases and 7 bases, in that order; junction bases with no gene match: 7. The germline V gene encodes CDR1 SGHNT and CDR2 YYREEE (reference sequence). CDR3 in amino acids: CASSLEGQGVRGYTF. In DNA form, the CDR3 reads TGTGCCAGCAGCTTGGAGGGACAGGGCGTCCGTGGCTACACCTTC. Full variable domain (missing parts from reference TRBV5-4 and TRBJ1-2): ETGVTQSPTHLIKTRGQQVTLRCSSQSGHNTVSWYQQALGQGPQFIFQYYREEENGRGNFPPRFSGLQFPNYSSELNVNALELDDSALYLCASSLEGQGVRGYTFGSGTRLTVV.

The rearrangement joins TRBV5-1 to TRBJ2-5, with TRBD1 matching 7 bases. The CDR3 is 14 amino acids. Germline V gives CDR1 SGHRS, CDR2 YFSETQ. J gave up 5 bases and V 0 bases, and 4 bases lay outside the gene matches. CDR3 residues: CASSLEGAGETQYF. In DNA form, the CDR3 reads TGCGCCAGCAGCTTGGAGGGGGCAGGTGAGACCCAGTACTTC.

This clone was observed a handful of times. The CDR3 DNA reads as TGTGCCAGCAGCGTAGCTACATGGGGGGAGACTGAAGCTTTCTTT. Translated, it gives CASSVATWGETEAFF. The V and J genes are TRBV9 and TRBJ1-1; D perhaps matches TRBD1 (5 bases). V gave up 0 bases and J gave up 5 bases, with 14 bases separating them. The CDR3 covers 15 residues. CDR1 is SGDLS, CDR2 YYNGEE, per germline.

J is TRBJ1-6 and V is TRBV7-2; unclear D gene. This CDR3 region has 16 residues. Trimming took off 5 bases at V and 6 bases at J, with 17 bases between the two ends. Looked up from germline, CDR1 is SGHTA and CDR2 is FQGNSA. CDR3 sequence reads: CASSPSRAGSNSPLHF. DNA of the CDR3: TGTGCCAGCAGCCCGTCTCGTGCGGGTTCTAATTCACCCCTCCACTTT. The entire variable domain, with the rest obtained from reference TRBV7-2 and TRBJ1-6, is as follows: GAGVSQSPSNKVTEKGKDVELRCDPISGHTALYWYRQSLGQGLEFLIYFQGNSAPDKSGLPSDRFSAERTGGSVSTLTIQRTQQEDSAVYLCASSPSRAGSNSPLHFGNGTRLTVT.

This clone was detected only once. V is TRBV5-1 and J is TRBJ2-3; TRBD1 matches 7 bases. Germline V CDR1 and CDR2: SGHRS, YFSETQ. The CDR3 consists of 13 residues. After removal of 4 bases from V and 6 bases from J, the junction contained 5 bases not matched to a gene. The CDR3 DNA reads TGCGCCAGCAGCCCCAGGGGGTCGGATACGCAGTATTTT. This sequence encodes CASSPRGSDTQYF.

This chain joins TRBV28 and TRBJ1-1; D gene uncertain. Trimming shortened V by 8 bases and J by 8 bases, and 15 bases separated the two germline ends. CDR3 length: 12 amino acids. Per the germline V gene, CDR1 is MDHEN and CDR2 is SYDVKM. In DNA form, the CDR3 reads TGTGCCAGCGGCGGGCAAGGCAGGGAAGCTTTCTTT. Its translation is CASGGQGREAFF.

This sequence joins TRBV6-2 or TRBV6-3 and TRBJ1-5, with 9 positions matching TRBD1. V was clipped by 2 bases and J by 3 bases; unmatched bases: 2. The CDR3 consists of 15 residues. Germline V lookup: CDR1 MNHEY, CDR2 SVGEGT. The CDR3 spells CASSYGTGFNQPQHF. CDR3 coding DNA: TGTGCCAGCAGTTACGGGACAGGGTTCAATCAGCCCCAGCATTTT.

This chain connects TRBV7-6 to TRBJ2-1; 8 nucleotides align to TRBD2. The CDR3 length is 17 residues. Trimming cost V 3 bases and J 6 bases; bases outside gene matches: 13. Germline CDR1 and CDR2: SGHVS and FNYEAQ. CDR3 sequence reads: CASSFREGRGATNEQFF. The DNA of the CDR3 is TGTGCCAGCAGCTTCCGTGAGGGGCGGGGGGCTACCAATGAGCAGTTCTTC.

This chain links TRBV15 with TRBJ1-4; D is perhaps TRBD1 (6 bases). Germline V lookup: CDR1 LNHNV, CDR2 YYDKDF (reference sequence). This CDR3 region has 15 residues. V was pared by 5 bases and J by 10 bases, with 20 bases between. The DNA of the CDR3 is TGTGCCACCAGCGGTACAGGGTTGGGTGAAGGAAAACTGTTTTTT. It encodes CATSGTGLGEGKLFF. The complete variable domain, with remaining parts taken from reference TRBV15 and TRBJ1-4, reads DAMVIQNPRYQVTQFGKPVTLSCSQTLNHNVMYWYQQKSSQAPKLLFHYYDKDFNNEADTPDNFQSRRPNTSFCFLDIRSPGLGDTAMYLCATSGTGLGEGKLFFGSGTQLSVL.

The chain recombines TRBV3-1 (or the pseudogene TRBV3-2) with TRBJ1-2; TRBD1 is a possible D gene (6 bases). V shed 0 bases and J shed 4 bases, with 24 bases lying between them. CDR3 size: 19 residues. The germline CDR1 and CDR2 sequences are LGHDT and YNNKEL (reference sequence). CDR3 in amino acids: CASSQDEPGSQGFSYGYTF. Here the CDR3 DNA reads TGTGCCAGCAGCCAAGATGAGCCAGGTAGTCAGGGGTTCTCCTATGGCTACACCTTC.